These 18 T cell receptor beta chains share one sample of origin, sequenced in a study of control samples from healthy donors and cancer patients. The repertoire was sequenced with immunoSEQ multiplex PCR; TCRdb's copy has only in-frame clones and lacks some. The sample yields approximately 94,000 clones, less than 90% seen once. The material sequenced was blood. The source of these receptors is a woman aged 45-60 years in good health.

There are a few counts of this clone. The rearrangement joins TRBV7-8 to TRBJ1-2, with 7 bases that match TRBD1. The V gene's germline CDR1 is SGHVS and CDR2 FQNEAQ. V trimming: 4 bases; J trimming: 5 bases; junction bases outside the gene matches: 7. This CDR3 is 14 amino acids long. The CDR3 nucleotides read TGTGCCAGCAGCTCGGGACAGACCTTTTATGGCTACACCTTC. Amino acid sequence: CASSSGQTFYGYTF.

The chain has TRBV5-1 and TRBJ2-1; no firm D call. The CDR3 totals 16 residues. V lost 0 bases and J 4 bases, leaving 14 bases between the germline ends. Germline CDR1 SGHRS, CDR2 YFSETQ. In DNA, the CDR3 is TGCGCCAGCAGCTTGGAGGCCACGAAGGGATACAATGAGCAGTTCTTC. Translated, it gives CASSLEATKGYNEQFF.

In nucleotides, the CDR3 is TGTGCCAGCAGTTACTCATCGGCAGGGTTATCCTACGAGCAGTACTTC. It is translated as CASSYSSAGLSYEQYF. This chain links TRBV6-5 with TRBJ2-7; TRBD1 is a possible D gene (5 bases). CDR3 size: 16 residues. Trimming shortened V by 0 bases and J by 1 base, and 13 bases separated the two germline ends. Germline CDR1 and CDR2: MNHEY and SVGAGI.

The chain joins TRBV15 to TRBJ2-3, with D possibly being TRBD1 (6 bases). The germline CDR1 and CDR2 sequences are LNHNV and YYDKDF (reference sequence). V dropped 5 bases and J dropped 4 bases, with 13 bases sitting between them. The CDR3 totals 14 residues. DNA of the CDR3: TGTGCCACCAGCTCACTAACAGGGTCAGATACGCAGTATTTT. Translation gives CATSSLTGSDTQYF.

The chain carries TRBV6-5 and TRBJ1-1; no definite D call. The V end was cut by 6 bases, the J end by 12 bases, with 14 bases between. The germline gives CDR1 MNHEY, CDR2 SVGAGI. This CDR3 has 11 residues. CDR3 amino acids: CASSAWGEPFF. The CDR3 DNA sequence: TGTGCCAGCAGCGCGTGGGGAGAACCTTTCTTT.

The rearrangement links TRBV3-1 (or the pseudogene TRBV3-2) to TRBJ2-3, with a weak D call TRBD1 (5 bases). The CDR3 extends over 16 amino acids. Germline V gene sequence: CDR1 LGHDT, CDR2 YNNKEL (reference sequence). The V and J ends lost 1 base and 0 bases respectively, with 11 bases between them. The CDR3 DNA reads TGTGCCAGCAGCCAAGCAGGGTCAGCTAGCACAGATACGCAGTATTTT. Protein sequence: CASSQAGSASTDTQYF.

This clone was recorded a few times. The rearrangement links TRBV30 to TRBJ1-4; possibly TRBD1 for D (6 bases). V was clipped by 2 bases and J by 6 bases, with 13 bases between them. Germline CDR1 GTSNPN, CDR2 SVGIG (reference sequence). The CDR3 contains 14 residues. The DNA of the CDR3 is TGTGCCTGGAGTTTTGGGGGGGCGGATGAAAAACTGTTTTTT. As protein: CAWSFGGADEKLFF.

This sequence joins TRBV30 and TRBJ2-1; D may be TRBD2 (6 bases). CDR3 length: 13 residues. The V end was cut by 3 bases, the J end by 8 bases, with 14 bases between. Germline-derived CDR1 and CDR2 are GTSNPN and SVGIG (reference sequence). Written as DNA, the CDR3 is TGTGCCTGGAGGGAGGGGTTTGACGATGAGCAGTTCTTC. This translates into CAWREGFDDEQFF.

The chain combines TRBV10-3 with TRBJ1-2; 12 bases are a match to TRBD1. Trimming removed 5 bases from V and 2 bases from J; junction bases left unmatched: 9. Germline CDR1 ENHRY, CDR2 SYGVKD. The CDR3 extends over 17 amino acids. CDR3 coding DNA: TGTGCCATCAGTATAGGGGACAGGGGGCAGGGAAACTATGGCTACACCTTC. Translation: CAISIGDRGQGNYGYTF.

The V gene is TRBV5-6, the J gene TRBJ1-5, with D hard to call. The germline V gene encodes CDR1 SGHDT and CDR2 YYEEEE. This CDR3 spans 16 amino acids. Trimming cost V 0 bases and J 0 bases, with 10 bases left between them. CDR3 residues: CASSLAEGYSNQPQHF. The DNA of the CDR3 is TGTGCCAGCAGCTTGGCCGAGGGTTATAGCAATCAGCCCCAGCATTTT.

This chain joins TRBV7-6 and TRBJ1-5, with TRBD1 as a possible D gene (5 bases). Germline CDR1 SGHVS, CDR2 FNYEAQ. Trimming took 2 bases from V and 0 from J, leaving 11 bases between them. The CDR3 is 16 amino acids. The DNA of the CDR3 is TGTGCCAGCAGCTTATCGGCAGGGACTAGCAATCAGCCCCAGCATTTT. Translating gives CASSLSAGTSNQPQHF.

The V gene is TRBV4-1, the J gene TRBJ1-5; D is ambiguous. Germline CDR1 MGHRA, CDR2 YSYEKL. Trimming took 4 bases from V and 2 from J, leaving 6 bases between them. This CDR3 is 13 amino acids long. CDR3: CASSLIGNQPQHF. The DNA for the CDR3 is TGCGCCAGCAGCCTGATCGGCAATCAGCCCCAGCATTTT.

The rearrangement links TRBV11-2 to TRBJ1-6; 9 nucleotides line up with TRBD1. With V trimmed by 5 bases and J by 8 bases, 7 bases remained unmatched. CDR3 length: 15 amino acids. CDR1 and CDR2 from the germline V gene are SGHAT and FQNNGV. CDR3 sequence reads: CASSPETGGYSPLHF. As DNA, the CDR3 is TGTGCCAGCAGCCCAGAGACAGGGGGATATTCACCCCTCCACTTT.

V gene TRBV7-9 combines with J gene TRBJ2-3; D remains ambiguous. Deletions cut 2 bases from V and 7 bases from J, with 7 bases between. Germline V gene sequence: CDR1 SEHNR, CDR2 FQNEAQ (reference sequence). The CDR3 has 12 residues. In nucleotides, the CDR3 is TGTGCCAGCAGCTTAATGGGGAATACGCAGTATTTT. Translated, it gives CASSLMGNTQYF. The whole variable domain, remainder taken from reference TRBV7-9 and TRBJ2-3, is DTGVSQNPRHKITKRGQNVTFRCDPISEHNRLYWYRQTLGQGPEFLTYFQNEAQLEKSRLLSDRFSAERPKGSFSTLEIQRTEQGDSAMYLCASSLMGNTQYFGPGTRLTVL.

The rearrangement uses TRBV7-9 and TRBJ1-2; the match to TRBD1 covers 7 bases. CDR3 length: 16 amino acids. V lost 5 bases, J lost 2 bases, and 11 bases stayed unmatched. CDR1 SEHNR and CDR2 FQNEAQ come from the germline V gene (reference sequence). CDR3 sequence reads: CASSGGRTGTNYGYTF. The CDR3 DNA reads TGTGCCAGCAGCGGGGGAAGGACAGGAACCAACTATGGCTACACCTTC. The entire variable domain, with the rest obtained from reference TRBV7-9 and TRBJ1-2, is as follows: DTGVSQNPRHKITKRGQNVTFRCDPISEHNRLYWYRQTLGQGPEFLTYFQNEAQLEKSRLLSDRFSAERPKGSFSTLEIQRTEQGDSAMYLCASSGGRTGTNYGYTFGSGTRLTVV.

The chain couples TRBV7-2 to TRBJ2-5, with 12 bases that match TRBD2. The CDR3 runs to 16 residues. Per the germline V gene, CDR1 is SGHTA and CDR2 is FQGNSA. Losses at the gene ends were 8 bases for V and 2 bases for J; bases not matched to a gene: 9. The CDR3 sequence: CASGLAGGKGQETQYF. CDR3 in DNA: TGTGCCAGCGGTCTAGCGGGGGGGAAAGGTCAAGAGACCCAGTACTTC.

The chain joins TRBV27 to TRBJ1-1; D is perhaps TRBD1 (5 bases). The CDR3 has 17 amino acids. V gave up 4 bases and J gave up 2 bases, with 20 bases separating them. Looked up from germline, CDR1 is MNHEY and CDR2 is SMNVEV (reference sequence). The CDR3 loop is CASSSLDPETANTEAFF. CDR3 DNA: TGTGCCAGCAGTTCCCTCGACCCCGAGACAGCAAACACTGAAGCTTTCTTT.

V gene TRBV21-1 combines with J gene TRBJ1-5; the table's D call, TRBD1, was not checked against the DNA. TRBV21-1 is designated a pseudogene. The CDR3 length is 13 residues. CDR3 region: CASITGCNQPQHF. As DNA, the CDR3 is TGTGCCAGCATCACAGGGTGCAATCAGCCCCAGCATTTT.